The 29 T cell receptor beta chains below come from one sample, sequenced in a study of blood T cell repertoires in COVID-19. This table comes from immunoSEQ multiplex PCR, and its TCRdb copy is limited to in-frame clones, with some not included. In the table there are some 250,000 clones, around 88% of which are singletons. Sequencing was performed on peripheral blood. The receptor set was obtained from a woman in her 30s who had recovered from COVID-19.

V usage is TRBV11-2 and J usage is TRBJ1-2; 9 nucleotides line up with TRBD1. Germline V lookup: CDR1 SGHAT, CDR2 FQNNGV. V lost 4 bases to trimming and J lost 2 bases; unmatched junction nucleotides: 11. This CDR3 contains 17 residues. The CDR3 sequence is CASSSTGTGIPNYGYTF. The CDR3 bases are TGTGCCAGCAGCTCCACCGGGACAGGGATTCCAAACTATGGCTACACCTTC.

A single count supports this clone. The genes are TRBV25-1 and TRBJ1-2; D call uncertain. Trimming left V 1 base short and J 6 bases short, with 12 bases between. The CDR3 extends over 14 amino acids. Germline V gene lookup returns CDR1 MGHDK and CDR2 SYGVNS. The CDR3 loop reads CASSELGGPDGYTF. CDR3 bases: TGTGCCAGCAGTGAATTGGGAGGGCCCGATGGCTACACCTTC.

This clone was seen a few times. The chain has TRBV5-4 and TRBJ2-2; TRBD1 matches 9 bases. After removal of 5 bases from V and 3 bases from J, the junction contained 8 bases not matched to a gene. CDR3 length equals 16 residues. The germline V gene encodes CDR1 SGHNT and CDR2 YYREEE (reference sequence). The CDR3 sequence is CASRPPGQGDTGELFF. CDR3 nucleotides: TGTGCCAGCAGGCCTCCGGGACAGGGAGACACCGGGGAGCTGTTTTTT. The full variable domain, completed using reference TRBV5-4 and TRBJ2-2, is ETGVTQSPTHLIKTRGQQVTLRCSSQSGHNTVSWYQQALGQGPQFIFQYYREEENGRGNFPPRFSGLQFPNYSSELNVNALELDDSALYLCASRPPGQGDTGELFFGEGSRLTVL.

The rearrangement links TRBV2 to TRBJ2-7; TRBD1 might be the D (6 bases). Trimming pared 3 bases from V and 6 bases from J, leaving 12 bases between. The CDR3 sequence is 13 residues long. CDR1 and CDR2 from the germline V gene are SNHLY and FYNNEI. In nucleotides, the CDR3 is TGTGCCAGCAGTGAGTACAGGGTCCGCGAGCAGTACTTC. It translates to CASSEYRVREQYF.

V is TRBV6-5 and J is TRBJ1-5, with D unclear. Between the trimmed V and J ends, which lost 6 bases and 0 bases, there was a span of 6 bases. The CDR3 extends over 13 amino acids. Per germline, CDR1 MNHEY and CDR2 SVGAGI. CDR3 region: CASSRYSNQPQHF. In DNA form, the CDR3 reads TGTGCCAGCAGCCGTTATAGCAATCAGCCCCAGCATTTT.

The chain recombines TRBV9 with TRBJ2-2, with D hard to call. This CDR3 has 13 amino acids. Germline CDR1 is SGDLS and CDR2 is YYNGEE. Between the trimmed V and J ends, which lost 4 bases and 1 base, there was a span of 5 bases. CDR3 bases: TGTGCCAGCAGCCCGTGGAACACCGGGGAGCTGTTTTTT. As protein: CASSPWNTGELFF.

This CDR3 reads CASNRGGGNQPQHF. The CDR3, as DNA: TGTGCCAGCAACCGCGGAGGGGGCAATCAGCCCCAGCATTTT. This chain uses TRBV28 with TRBJ1-5; a weak D match, TRBD1 (5 bases). Per germline, CDR1 MDHEN and CDR2 SYDVKM. This CDR3 region has 14 residues. Between the trimmed V and J ends, which lost 7 bases and 2 bases, there was a span of 12 bases.

The chain joins TRBV7-2 to TRBJ2-5; weak D call: TRBD2 (5 bases). V was clipped by 1 base and J by 2 bases, with 11 bases between them. The CDR3 runs 15 residues. Germline V gene data show CDR1 as SGHTA and CDR2 as FQGNSA. The CDR3 DNA follows: TGTGCCAGCAGCTTAGTTCATTCGGGGCAAGAGACCCAGTACTTC. Its translation is CASSLVHSGQETQYF. The entire variable domain, with the rest obtained from reference TRBV7-2 and TRBJ2-5, is as follows: GAGVSQSPSNKVTEKGKDVELRCDPISGHTALYWYRQSLGQGLEFLIYFQGNSAPDKSGLPSDRFSAERTGGSVSTLTIQRTQQEDSAVYLCASSLVHSGQETQYFGPGTRLLVL.

The V call is TRBV6-5, the J call TRBJ2-6; D is perhaps TRBD1 (6 bases). The CDR3 length is 16 residues. V was cut by 2 bases and J by 0 bases, with 8 bases left in between. Germline loops: CDR1 MNHEY, CDR2 SVGAGI. For the CDR3, the DNA is TGTGCCAGCAGTTACGGGACATCCTCTGGGGCCAACGTCCTGACTTTC. It encodes CASSYGTSSGANVLTF.

This rearrangement joins TRBV4-1 to TRBJ1-4; perhaps TRBD1 as D (5 bases). Trimming stripped 2 bases from V and 0 bases from J, with 10 bases between. This CDR3 has 16 amino acids. Germline CDR1 MGHRA, CDR2 YSYEKL. CDR3 in DNA: TGCGCCAGCAGCCAAATGCAGGGTGCAACTAATGAAAAACTGTTTTTT. This codes for CASSQMQGATNEKLFF.

The chain links TRBV4-1 to TRBJ2-7, with 10 bases fitting TRBD2. The CDR3 is 14 residues long. Looked up from germline, CDR1 is MGHRA and CDR2 is YSYEKL. V gave up 8 bases and J gave up 5 bases; unmatched junction bases: 9. The CDR3 coding sequence is TGCGCCAGCGGGCAAGCGGGGGGGCCCGACGAGCAGTACTTC. Encoded protein: CASGQAGGPDEQYF.

The DNA of the CDR3 is TGTGCCAGATTGGTAGTCTACTCTCAGGGGACCCAGTACTTC. This gives the protein CARLVVYSQGTQYF. This chain links TRBV5-3 with TRBJ2-5, with D possibly being TRBD1 (5 bases). TRBV5-3 is annotated as an ORF whose role is uncertain. V was clipped by 7 bases and J by 7 bases, with 20 bases between them. The CDR3 is made up of 14 amino acids.

The rearrangement uses TRBV5-1 and TRBJ2-1; D is unresolved. Germline-derived CDR1 and CDR2 are SGHRS and YFSETQ. The germline V and J ends were trimmed by 2 bases and 1 base, with 7 bases remaining between them. The CDR3 covers 14 residues. This CDR3 is CASSLLLSYNEQFF. The CDR3 DNA is TGCGCCAGCAGCTTACTGCTTTCCTACAATGAGCAGTTCTTC.

The gene calls are TRBV7-2 and TRBJ1-4, with D uncertain. The germline CDR1 and CDR2 sequences are SGHTA and FQGNSA. The CDR3 loop spans 12 amino acids. V lost 8 bases to trimming and J lost 11 bases, with 15 bases between them. The CDR3 DNA is TGTGCCAGCGCGACCGAGGTTGGGAAACTGTTTTTT. Residues: CASATEVGKLFF.

DNA of the CDR3: TGTGCCAGCAGTTACTCGGAGCGGGGCCCTTTGCGGGAGCAGTACTTC. This gives the protein CASSYSERGPLREQYF. The chain joins TRBV6-5 to TRBJ2-7; 7 bases fit TRBD2. The germline V gene encodes CDR1 MNHEY and CDR2 SVGAGI. The CDR3 is 16 amino acids. V dropped 0 bases and J dropped 7; count of bases not matched to a gene: 12.

This chain links TRBV11-3 with TRBJ2-1; D is perhaps TRBD1 (6 bases). Germline V gene lookup returns CDR1 SGHNT and CDR2 YENEEA. The V and J ends lost 4 bases and 4 bases respectively, with 17 bases between them. The CDR3 has 16 amino acids. Here the CDR3 DNA reads TGTGCCAGCAGCTCGCGCAGCCAGGGGCTATACAATGAGCAGTTCTTC. It is translated as CASSSRSQGLYNEQFF. Together with reference TRBV11-3 and TRBJ2-1, the CDR3 gives the full variable domain: EAGVVQSPRYKIIEKKQPVAFWCNPISGHNTLYWYLQNLGQGPELLIRYENEEAVDDSQLPKDRFSAERLKGVDSTLKIQPAELGDSAVYLCASSSRSQGLYNEQFFGPGTRLTVL.

The V gene is TRBV13, the J gene TRBJ2-1; D not certain. The CDR3 is 17 amino acids. Germline CDR1 PRHDT, CDR2 FYEKMQ (reference sequence). V lost 5 bases and J lost 5, with 22 bases in between. CDR3 in amino acids: CASSVNYRRKQNNEQFF. The CDR3 DNA follows: TGTGCCAGCAGCGTCAACTATCGCCGAAAACAAAACAATGAGCAGTTCTTC.

V usage is TRBV5-6 and J usage is TRBJ1-4; no clear D gene. CDR1 and CDR2 from the germline V gene are SGHDT and YYEEEE. CDR3 size: 13 residues. V was shortened by 4 bases and J by 8 bases, with 12 bases between the two germline ends. CDR3 sequence: CASSQFRGEKLFF. In DNA, the CDR3 is TGTGCCAGCAGCCAGTTCAGAGGAGAAAAACTGTTTTTT.

V and J are TRBV5-1 and TRBJ2-2; no clear D gene. CDR1 and CDR2 from the germline V gene are SGHRS and YFSETQ. Between the trimmed V and J ends, which lost 0 bases and 5 bases, there was a span of 8 bases. This CDR3 is 14 amino acids long. The CDR3 DNA reads TGCGCCAGCAGCTTGGGCTCCGGGACCGGGGAGCTGTTTTTT. Amino acids: CASSLGSGTGELFF. The full variable domain, rest sourced from reference TRBV5-1 and TRBJ2-2, is KAGVTQTPRYLIKTRGQQVTLSCSPISGHRSVSWYQQTPGQGLQFLFEYFSETQRNKGNFPGRFSGRQFSNSRSEMNVSTLELGDSALYLCASSLGSGTGELFFGEGSRLTVL.

This clone was seen just once. The chain combines TRBV5-1 with TRBJ1-4, with a tentative D call TRBD1 (5 bases). The CDR3 has 14 residues. The V and J ends lost 4 bases and 7 bases respectively, with 14 bases between them. The germline CDR1 and CDR2 sequences are SGHRS and YFSETQ. CDR3 DNA sequence: TGCGCCAGCAGCCTTCAGGGTCGGGCTGAAAAACTGTTTTTT. Its protein product is CASSLQGRAEKLFF. Looking up the rest from reference TRBV5-1 and TRBJ1-4 gives the full variable domain: KAGVTQTPRYLIKTRGQQVTLSCSPISGHRSVSWYQQTPGQGLQFLFEYFSETQRNKGNFPGRFSGRQFSNSRSEMNVSTLELGDSALYLCASSLQGRAEKLFFGSGTQLSVL.

This chain links TRBV9 with TRBJ1-2, with D unclear. The CDR3 is made up of 12 amino acids. Trimming left V 3 bases short and J 4 bases short, with 7 bases between. The germline V gene has CDR1 SGDLS and CDR2 YYNGEE. The CDR3 loop reads CASSAGAYGYTF. CDR3 nucleotide sequence: TGTGCCAGCAGCGCTGGAGCCTATGGCTACACCTTC.

The chain recombines TRBV6-5 with TRBJ2-7, with D perhaps TRBD2 (7 bases). Trimming shortened V by 6 bases and J by 6 bases, and 18 bases separated the two germline ends. CDR3 length: 14 amino acids. Germline V CDR1 and CDR2: MNHEY, SVGAGI. The CDR3 nucleotides read TGTGCCAGCAGGACTGGGGGGGCCATCCGCGAGCAGTACTTC. This translates into CASRTGGAIREQYF.

The rearrangement joins TRBV27 to TRBJ2-7, with TRBD1 matching 9 bases. This CDR3 has 18 residues. After removal of 3 bases from V and 0 bases from J, the junction contained 12 bases not matched to a gene. CDR1 and CDR2 from the germline V gene are MNHEY and SMNVEV (reference sequence). This chain's CDR3 is CASSFLATGGLISYEQYF. The CDR3 region has the DNA TGTGCCAGCAGTTTTCTTGCTACAGGGGGCCTAATCTCCTACGAGCAGTACTTC.

This sequence joins TRBV3-1 (or the pseudogene TRBV3-2) and TRBJ2-1; 7 bases fit TRBD1. Germline V gene sequence: CDR1 LGHDT, CDR2 YNNKEL (reference sequence). CDR3 length: 14 amino acids. V was clipped by 0 bases and J by 9 bases; unmatched bases: 5. Written as DNA, the CDR3 is TGTGCCAGCAGCCAAGAGGGACAGCTCGGTGAGCAGTTCTTC. Protein product: CASSQEGQLGEQFF.

V and J are TRBV27 and TRBJ2-2; TRBD1 might be the D (6 bases). This CDR3 comprises 17 residues. V lost 6 bases to trimming and J lost 3 bases, with 20 bases between them. Germline loops: CDR1 MNHEY, CDR2 SMNVEV (reference sequence). CDR3: CASSQVHGSGDTGELFF. The CDR3 coding sequence is TGTGCCAGCAGCCAGGTCCATGGTTCAGGGGACACCGGGGAGCTGTTTTTT.

The genes are TRBV15 and TRBJ2-2, with TRBD1 as a possible D gene (6 bases). The CDR3 is made up of 15 amino acids. CDR1 and CDR2 from the germline V gene are LNHNV and YYDKDF (reference sequence). The V gene lost 1 base and the J gene lost 4 bases, with 10 bases spanning the gap. The CDR3: CATSRVRGFTGELFF. In DNA form, the CDR3 reads TGTGCCACCAGCAGAGTTAGGGGGTTCACCGGGGAGCTGTTTTTT.

V and J are TRBV12-5 and TRBJ1-3, with 8 bases lining up with TRBD1. Trimming took 4 bases from V and 4 from J; bases not matched to a gene: 9. Germline assignment: CDR1 LGHNT and CDR2 FRNRAP. The CDR3 runs 16 residues. In DNA, the CDR3 is TGTGCTAGTGGTTGGAGGACAGGGTCTACCGGAAACACCATATATTTT. Its protein is CASGWRTGSTGNTIYF.

Written as DNA, the CDR3 is TGTGCCAGTTCCCCGGGACAGGACCGCCGAGGGCAGTACTTC. This sequence encodes CASSPGQDRRGQYF. The chain is built from TRBV6-5 and TRBJ2-7, with 8 positions matching TRBD1. V shed 9 bases and J 9 bases; nucleotides not matched to a gene: 16. This CDR3 contains 14 residues. In germline, CDR1 is MNHEY, CDR2 SVGAGI.

The rearrangement joins TRBV29-1 to TRBJ2-7; 11 positions agree with TRBD1. Germline CDR1 SQVTM, CDR2 ANQGSEA. The junction had 4 bases not matched to a gene; V was cut back by 1 base and J by 2 bases. CDR3 length: 15 residues. DNA of the CDR3: TGCAGCGTTGAAGCCGGGACAGGGGGGACCTACGAGCAGTACTTC. Residues: CSVEAGTGGTYEQYF.